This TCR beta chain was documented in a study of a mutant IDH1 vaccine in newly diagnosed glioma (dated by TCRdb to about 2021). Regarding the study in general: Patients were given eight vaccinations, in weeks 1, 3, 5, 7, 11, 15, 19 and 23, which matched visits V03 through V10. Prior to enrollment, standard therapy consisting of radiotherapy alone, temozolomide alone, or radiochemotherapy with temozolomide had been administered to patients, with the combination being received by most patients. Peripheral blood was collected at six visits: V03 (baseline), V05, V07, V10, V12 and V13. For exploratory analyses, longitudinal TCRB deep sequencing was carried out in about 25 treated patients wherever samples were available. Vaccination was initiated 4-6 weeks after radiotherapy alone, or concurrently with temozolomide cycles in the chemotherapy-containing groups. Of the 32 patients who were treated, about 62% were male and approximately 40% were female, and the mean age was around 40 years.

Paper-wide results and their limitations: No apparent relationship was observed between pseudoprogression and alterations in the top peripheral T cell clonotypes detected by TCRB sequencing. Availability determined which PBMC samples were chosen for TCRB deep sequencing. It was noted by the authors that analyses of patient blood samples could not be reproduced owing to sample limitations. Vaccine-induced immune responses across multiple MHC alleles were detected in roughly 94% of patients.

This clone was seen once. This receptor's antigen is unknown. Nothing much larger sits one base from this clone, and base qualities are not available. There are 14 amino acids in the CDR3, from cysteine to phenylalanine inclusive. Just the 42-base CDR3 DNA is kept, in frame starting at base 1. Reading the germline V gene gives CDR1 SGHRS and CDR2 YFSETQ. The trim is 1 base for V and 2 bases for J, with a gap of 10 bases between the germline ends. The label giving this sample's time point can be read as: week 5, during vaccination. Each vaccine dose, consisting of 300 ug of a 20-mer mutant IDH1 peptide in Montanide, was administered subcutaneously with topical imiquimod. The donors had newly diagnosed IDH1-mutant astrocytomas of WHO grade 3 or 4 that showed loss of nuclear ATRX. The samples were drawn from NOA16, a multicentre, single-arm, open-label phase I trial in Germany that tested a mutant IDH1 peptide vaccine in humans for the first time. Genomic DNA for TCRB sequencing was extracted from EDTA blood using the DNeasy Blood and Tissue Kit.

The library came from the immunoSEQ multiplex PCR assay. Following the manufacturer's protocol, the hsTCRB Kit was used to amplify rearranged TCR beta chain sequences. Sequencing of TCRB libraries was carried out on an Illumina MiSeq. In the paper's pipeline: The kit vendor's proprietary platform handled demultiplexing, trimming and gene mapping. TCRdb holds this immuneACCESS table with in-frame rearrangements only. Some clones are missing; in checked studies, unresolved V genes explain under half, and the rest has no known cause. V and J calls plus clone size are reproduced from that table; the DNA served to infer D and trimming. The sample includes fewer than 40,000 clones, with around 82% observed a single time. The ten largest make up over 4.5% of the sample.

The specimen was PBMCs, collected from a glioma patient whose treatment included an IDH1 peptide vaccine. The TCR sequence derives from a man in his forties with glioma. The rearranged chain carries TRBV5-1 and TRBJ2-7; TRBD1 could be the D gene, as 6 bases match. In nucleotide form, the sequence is TGCGCCAGCAGCTTGAGGGCAGGGGCCTACGAGCAGTACTTC. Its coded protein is CASSLRAGAYEQYF.